This T cell receptor (beta chain) comes out of a study of a mutant IDH1 vaccine in newly diagnosed glioma. On the study more broadly: Most had both radiotherapy and temozolomide beforehand; others had only one.

Profiling relied on immunoSEQ multiplex PCR, and the TCRdb table lists in-frame clones only, not all of them. The sample has roughly 30,000 clones, roughly 80% seen once; the top ten hold about 28%. On this clone: Its cognate antigen is unknown.

Trimming shortened V by 1 base and J by 9 bases, and 15 bases separated the two germline ends. The CDR3 sequence is 15 residues long. Germline V gene data show CDR1 as SGHTA and CDR2 as FQGNSA. Time point: week 47, end of study. Every single dose of the vaccine, 300 ug of mutant IDH1 20-mer peptide, came with topical imiquimod. The specimen was PBMCs, collected from a glioma patient whose treatment included an IDH1 peptide vaccine. The TCR comes from a young man with glioma. The rearrangement joins TRBV7-2 to TRBJ1-4; D possibly corresponds to TRBD1 (6 bases). For the CDR3, the DNA is TGTGCCAGCAGCTTAGAGGGAGGGACACGGCAAAAACTGTTTTTT. Protein sequence: CASSLEGGTRQKLFF.